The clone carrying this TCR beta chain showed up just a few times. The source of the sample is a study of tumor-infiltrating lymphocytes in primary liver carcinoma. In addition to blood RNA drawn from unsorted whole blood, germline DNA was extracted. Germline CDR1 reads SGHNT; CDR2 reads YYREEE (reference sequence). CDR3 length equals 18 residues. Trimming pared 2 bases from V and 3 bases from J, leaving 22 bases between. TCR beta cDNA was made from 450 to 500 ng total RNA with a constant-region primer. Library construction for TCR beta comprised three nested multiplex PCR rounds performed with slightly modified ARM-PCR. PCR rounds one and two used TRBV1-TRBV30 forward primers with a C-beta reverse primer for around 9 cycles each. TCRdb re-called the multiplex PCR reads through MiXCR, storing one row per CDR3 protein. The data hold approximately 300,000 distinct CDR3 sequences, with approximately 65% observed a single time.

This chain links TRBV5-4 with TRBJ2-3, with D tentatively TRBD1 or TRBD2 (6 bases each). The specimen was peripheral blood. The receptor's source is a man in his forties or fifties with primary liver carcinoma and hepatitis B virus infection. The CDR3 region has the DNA TGTGCCAGCAGCTTTATCCGGGGGCACCGCTCTGGGACAGATACGCAGTATTTT. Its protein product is CASSFIRGHRSGTDTQYF.